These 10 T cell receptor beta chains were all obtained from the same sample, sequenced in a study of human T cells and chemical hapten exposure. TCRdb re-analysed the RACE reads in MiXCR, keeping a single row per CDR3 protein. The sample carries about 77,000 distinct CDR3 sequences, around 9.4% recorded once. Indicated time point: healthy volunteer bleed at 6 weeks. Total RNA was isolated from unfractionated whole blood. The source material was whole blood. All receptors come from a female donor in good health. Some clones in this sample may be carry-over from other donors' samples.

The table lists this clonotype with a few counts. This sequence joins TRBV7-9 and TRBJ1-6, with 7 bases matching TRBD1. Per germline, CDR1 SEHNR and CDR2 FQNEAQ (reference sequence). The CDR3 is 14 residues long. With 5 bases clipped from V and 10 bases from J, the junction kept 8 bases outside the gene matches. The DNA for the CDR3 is TGTGCCAGCAGCAGACAGGGAGAGGAATCACCCCTCCACTTT. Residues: CASSRQGEESPLHF.

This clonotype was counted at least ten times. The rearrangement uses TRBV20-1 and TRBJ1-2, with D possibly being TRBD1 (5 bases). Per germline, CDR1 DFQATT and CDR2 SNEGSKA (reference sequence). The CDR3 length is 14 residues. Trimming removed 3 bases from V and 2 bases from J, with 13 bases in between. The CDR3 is CSASHRPANYGYTF. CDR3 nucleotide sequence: TGCAGTGCTAGTCACAGGCCGGCAAACTATGGCTACACCTTC.

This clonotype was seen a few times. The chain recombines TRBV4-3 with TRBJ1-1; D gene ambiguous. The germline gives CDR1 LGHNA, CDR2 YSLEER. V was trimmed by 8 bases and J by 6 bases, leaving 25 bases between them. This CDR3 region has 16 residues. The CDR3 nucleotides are TGCGCCAGCGGGAATAACGTCGGACTGGGGAGCGCTGAAGCTTTCTTT. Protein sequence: CASGNNVGLGSAEAFF.

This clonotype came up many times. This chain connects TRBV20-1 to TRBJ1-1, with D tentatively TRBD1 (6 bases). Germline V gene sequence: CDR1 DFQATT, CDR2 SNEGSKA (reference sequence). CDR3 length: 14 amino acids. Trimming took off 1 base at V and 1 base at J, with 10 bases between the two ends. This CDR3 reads CSARVWGANTEAFF. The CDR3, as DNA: TGCAGTGCTAGAGTATGGGGGGCGAACACTGAAGCTTTCTTT.

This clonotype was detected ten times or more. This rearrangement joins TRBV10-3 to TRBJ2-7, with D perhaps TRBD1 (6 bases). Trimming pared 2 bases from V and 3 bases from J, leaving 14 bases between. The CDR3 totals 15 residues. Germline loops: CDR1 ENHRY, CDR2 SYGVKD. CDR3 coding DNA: TGTGCCATCAGTGAGCCCCAGGGGTTTAGCTACGAGCAGTACTTC. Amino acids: CAISEPQGFSYEQYF.

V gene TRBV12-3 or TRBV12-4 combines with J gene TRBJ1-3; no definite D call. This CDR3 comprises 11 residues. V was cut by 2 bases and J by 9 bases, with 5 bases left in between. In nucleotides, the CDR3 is TGTGCCAGCAGTTTATCTGGCACCATATATTTT. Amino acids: CASSLSGTIYF.

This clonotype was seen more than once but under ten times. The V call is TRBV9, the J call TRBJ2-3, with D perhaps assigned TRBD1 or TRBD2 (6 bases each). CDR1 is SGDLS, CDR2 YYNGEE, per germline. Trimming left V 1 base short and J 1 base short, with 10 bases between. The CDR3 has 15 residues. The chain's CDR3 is CASSVMRGGTDTQYF. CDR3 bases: TGTGCCAGCAGCGTAATGAGGGGGGGCACAGATACGCAGTATTTT.

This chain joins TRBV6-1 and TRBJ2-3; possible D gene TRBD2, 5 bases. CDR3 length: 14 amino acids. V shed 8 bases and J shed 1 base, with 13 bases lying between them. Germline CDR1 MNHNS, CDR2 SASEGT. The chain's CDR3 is CASGGNSGTDTQYF. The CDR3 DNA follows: TGTGCCAGCGGTGGGAATAGCGGCACAGATACGCAGTATTTT.

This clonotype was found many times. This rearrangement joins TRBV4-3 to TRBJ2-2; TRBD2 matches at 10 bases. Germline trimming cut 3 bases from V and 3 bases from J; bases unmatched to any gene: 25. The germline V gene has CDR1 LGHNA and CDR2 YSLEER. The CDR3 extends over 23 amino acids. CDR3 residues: CASSQSEARMMSGGAAYTGELFF. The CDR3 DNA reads TGCGCCAGCAGCCAGTCCGAGGCCCGAATGATGAGCGGGGGGGCCGCGTACACCGGGGAGCTGTTTTTT.

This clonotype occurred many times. The DNA for the CDR3 is TGTGCCAGCAGCTTAGATCTAGGTCCCAATCAGCCCCAGCATTTT. Its protein is CASSLDLGPNQPQHF. This chain connects TRBV7-6 to TRBJ1-5; D not certain. Trimming took off 1 base at V and 3 bases at J, with 10 bases between the two ends. The CDR3 extends over 15 amino acids. Germline-derived CDR1 and CDR2 are SGHVS and FNYEAQ.